These T cell receptor beta chains were read from a single sample in a study of early stage breast cancer tumors. Using immunoSEQ multiplex PCR, the repertoire was profiled, and TCRdb retains in-frame clones only, with some absent. Among just over 70,000 clones listed, around four fifths were seen once. The sample was blood. The receptor source for this set is a person aged 55 to 75 with breast cancer. Each CDR3 is given with its conserved first and last residue. The order of the fields is D gene, V gene, J gene, clone size, CDR3 protein, CDR3 DNA. D genes are given only for firm matches. Clone size is given for some rows only: seen once, a few or many times, or a class if the clone is expanded.

NA	TRBV19	TRBJ2-1	NA	CASREIGQQNEQFF	TGTGCCAGCCGGGAAATCGGCCAGCAAAATGAGCAGTTCTTC
TRBD1	TRBV30	TRBJ1-6	few	CAWSVGIGGQGHSPLHF	TGTGCCTGGAGCGTGGGGATCGGTGGACAGGGACATTCACCCCTCCACTTT
NA	TRBV28	TRBJ1-2	once	CASSFVGRADGYTF	TGTGCCAGCAGTTTCGTGGGCAGGGCCGACGGCTACACCTTC
TRBD1	TRBV29-1	TRBJ2-2	NA	CSVKQGAGELFF	TGCAGCGTAAAACAGGGGGCCGGGGAGCTGTTTTTT
NA	TRBV7-3	TRBJ1-3	NA	CASSLGDHSGNTIYF	TGTGCCAGCAGCTTAGGGGACCACTCTGGAAACACCATATATTTT
NA	TRBV7-9	TRBJ1-4	once	CASSLWVRSNEKLFF	TGTGCCAGCAGCTTATGGGTCAGAAGCAATGAAAAACTGTTTTTT
NA	TRBV29-1	TRBJ2-5	NA	CSVVLTKLRSTETQYF	TGCAGCGTTGTGCTTACAAAGCTCAGATCGACGGAGACCCAGTACTTC
TRBD2	TRBV7-2	TRBJ2-5	NA	CASRMGRGQETQYF	TGTGCCAGCCGCATGGGGAGGGGCCAAGAGACCCAGTACTTC
TRBD2	TRBV5-4	TRBJ2-3	few	CASSLDPSGGLTDTQYF	TGTGCCAGCAGCTTGGATCCTAGCGGGGGTCTCACAGATACGCAGTATTTT
TRBD1	TRBV2	TRBJ1-5	NA	CASSARRGSQPQHF	TGTGCCAGCAGTGCCCGCAGGGGGTCTCAGCCCCAGCATTTT
NA	TRBV2	TRBJ1-5	NA	CASSVRSNQPQHF	TGTGCCAGCAGTGTAAGAAGCAATCAGCCCCAGCATTTT
NA	TRBV19	TRBJ1-2	NA	CASSQRGNNYGYTF	TGTGCCAGTAGTCAAAGGGGTAACAACTATGGCTACACCTTC
NA	TRBV30	TRBJ2-2	NA	CAWSPTGELFF	TGTGCCTGGAGTCCGACCGGGGAGCTGTTTTTT
TRBD1	TRBV7-3	TRBJ1-5	NA	CASSLNGQVRNSNQPQHF	TGTGCCAGCAGCTTAAACGGACAGGTGAGAAATAGCAATCAGCCCCAGCATTTT
NA	TRBV11-2	TRBJ1-1	NA	CASSFLRVGTEAFF	TGTGCCAGCAGCTTCCTCAGGGTGGGCACTGAAGCTTTCTTT
TRBD1	TRBV28	TRBJ1-4	NA	CASSLSGTGEGEKLFF	TGTGCCAGCAGTTTATCCGGGACAGGGGAAGGGGAAAAACTGTTTTTT
NA	TRBV4-3	TRBJ2-2	NA	CASGQGGLGGELFF	TGCGCCAGCGGGCAGGGCGGTTTGGGCGGGGAGCTGTTTTTT
NA	TRBV7-8	TRBJ2-3	NA	CASSSLLLQGFSTDTQYF	TGTGCCAGCAGCTCGCTGCTTTTACAGGGTTTTAGCACAGATACGCAGTATTTT
TRBD1	TRBV4-3	TRBJ2-7	NA	CASSSRQGAPYEQYF	TGCGCCAGCAGCTCCCGACAGGGGGCCCCCTACGAGCAGTACTTC
TRBD2	TRBV13	TRBJ2-3	NA	CASSLYLRREGRRVSDTQYF	TGTGCCAGCAGCCTATATCTTCGGCGGGAGGGCAGACGGGTTTCAGATACGCAGTATTTT
NA	TRBV7-8	TRBJ1-4	NA	CASSIGAGRADEKLFF	TGTGCCAGCAGCATAGGGGCTGGCAGGGCGGATGAAAAACTGTTTTTT
TRBD2	TRBV20-1	TRBJ2-7	NA	CSARTRGEQYF	TGCAGTGCCAGGACTAGGGGCGAGCAGTACTTC
NA	TRBV10-3	TRBJ2-5	NA	CAISDQGGVGETQYF	TGTGCCATCAGTGATCAGGGGGGAGTAGGAGAGACCCAGTACTTC
NA	TRBV7-9	TRBJ1-6	few	CASSLVLWGSPLHF	TGTGCCAGCAGCTTAGTTTTGTGGGGTTCACCCCTCCACTTT
TRBD1	TRBV28	TRBJ2-2	NA	CASRTITGGKTGELFF	TGTGCCAGCAGAACCATCACAGGGGGCAAGACCGGGGAGCTGTTTTTT
NA	TRBV7-6	TRBJ1-3	NA	CASSLTGSSGNTIYF	TGTGCCAGCAGCTTAACAGGATCCTCTGGAAACACCATATATTTT
TRBD2	TRBV28	TRBJ2-3	NA	CASSLPGGRTDTQYF	TGTGCCAGCAGCCTACCGGGGGGTCGGACAGATACGCAGTATTTT
NA	TRBV19	TRBJ2-1	few	CASPCPELARNEQFF	TGTGCCAGTCCCTGCCCGGAGCTAGCGAGGAATGAGCAGTTCTTC
NA	TRBV7-8	TRBJ1-5	NA	CASSDHSDQPQHF	TGTGCCAGCAGCGACCACAGCGATCAGCCCCAGCATTTT
NA	TRBV19	TRBJ2-7	NA	CASSDSASEVAQYF	TGTGCCAGTAGCGATAGCGCCTCAGAGGTAGCGCAGTACTTC
TRBD2	TRBV7-2	TRBJ2-7	NA	CASSPSLAGTYEQYF	TGTGCCAGCAGCCCTTCACTAGCGGGGACCTACGAGCAGTACTTC
NA	TRBV2	TRBJ2-5	NA	CASSPKETQYF	TGTGCCAGCAGTCCGAAGGAGACCCAGTACTTC
TRBD1	TRBV28	TRBJ2-1	once	CASSSLRGQGVNEQFF	TGTGCCAGCAGTTCACTCAGGGGACAGGGAGTTAATGAGCAGTTCTTC
TRBD1	TRBV27	TRBJ1-5	few	CASSALQGLNQPQHF	TGTGCCAGCAGTGCGCTACAGGGGCTAAATCAGCCCCAGCATTTT
NA	TRBV7-8	TRBJ2-7	NA	CASSLGARTVLTYEQYF	TGTGCCAGCAGCTTAGGGGCCAGGACAGTCCTCACCTACGAGCAGTACTTC
NA	TRBV10-3	TRBJ2-7	once	CAISQRDSYEQYF	TGTGCCATCAGTCAAAGGGACTCCTACGAGCAGTACTTC
NA	TRBV19	TRBJ1-2	few	CASSIAGAGYTF	TGTGCCAGTAGTATTGCCGGGGCCGGCTACACCTTC
NA	TRBV9	TRBJ2-7	NA	CASSVGQGTYEQYF	TGTGCCAGCAGCGTTGGGCAGGGGACCTACGAGCAGTACTTC
TRBD1	TRBV9	TRBJ1-4	NA	CASSAAGGGEKLFF	TGTGCCAGCAGCGCCGCAGGGGGGGGTGAAAAACTGTTTTTT
TRBD2	TRBV5-1	TRBJ2-7	NA	CASSPGLAGGPVEQYF	TGCGCCAGCAGCCCAGGACTAGCGGGGGGCCCTGTGGAGCAGTACTTC
NA	TRBV4-1	TRBJ2-1	once	CASSQDLVGEQFF	TGCGCCAGCAGCCAAGATCTGGTTGGTGAGCAGTTCTTC
NA	TRBV18	TRBJ2-2	NA	CASSPFGGANTGELFF	TGTGCCAGCTCACCATTTGGGGGAGCGAACACCGGGGAGCTGTTTTTT
NA	TRBV6-4	TRBJ2-2	NA	CASSDWQVIGELFF	TGTGCCAGCAGTGACTGGCAGGTGATCGGGGAGCTGTTTTTT
TRBD1	TRBV10-3	TRBJ2-7	NA	CAISEPRDSKNEQYF	TGTGCCATCAGTGAGCCCCGGGACAGTAAAAACGAGCAGTACTTC
NA	TRBV5-5	TRBJ1-3	NA	CASSLGLSSGNTIYF	TGTGCCAGCAGCTTGGGGCTTAGCTCTGGAAACACCATATATTTT
NA	TRBV11-3	TRBJ2-2	NA	CASSFQRTGSTGELFF	TGTGCCAGCAGCTTCCAAAGAACAGGGAGCACCGGGGAGCTGTTTTTT
TRBD2	TRBV13	TRBJ2-1	NA	CASSSGTSGANEQFF	TGTGCCAGCAGCTCCGGGACTAGCGGGGCTAATGAGCAGTTCTTC
NA	TRBV28	TRBJ2-7	NA	CASSLRWAAGPYEQYF	TGTGCCAGCAGTTTAAGGTGGGCGGCGGGTCCCTACGAGCAGTACTTC
NA	TRBV27	TRBJ1-5	NA	CASSSDGSLRAQHF	TGTGCCAGCAGTTCCGACGGAAGTTTGAGAGCCCAGCATTTT